The 18 T cell receptor beta chains in this list originate from one sample, sequenced in a study of early T cells in non-severe SARS-CoV-2 infection. MiXCR, run by TCRdb on the 5' RACE reads, gives a single entry per CDR3 protein. The sample lists 75,000 to 80,000 distinct CDR3 sequences, roughly 9.4% occurring once. The sample consisted of whole blood. These receptors were collected from an adult who was a healthcare worker with PCR-confirmed SARS-CoV-2 infection or an uninfected control (not recorded which).

Only a few counts were recorded for this clonotype. The gene calls are TRBV5-1 and TRBJ2-1; D unresolved. Germline V CDR1 and CDR2: SGHRS, YFSETQ. Trimming left V 7 bases short and J 6 bases short, with 17 bases between. The CDR3 loop spans 14 amino acids. The CDR3 nucleotides are TGCGCCAGCGACTTAGACCCACCTCCCAATGAGCAGTTCTTC. This translates into CASDLDPPPNEQFF.

This chain connects TRBV27 to TRBJ1-4, with D perhaps TRBD1 (5 bases). CDR1 and CDR2 from the germline V gene are MNHEY and SMNVEV (reference sequence). There are 14 residues in the CDR3. V lost 3 bases and J 7 bases, leaving 12 bases between the germline ends. CDR3 protein: CASSFTGPREKLFF. CDR3 in DNA: TGTGCCAGCAGTTTTACAGGTCCCCGTGAAAAACTGTTTTTT. The complete variable domain, with remaining parts taken from reference TRBV27 and TRBJ1-4, reads EAQVTQNPRYLITVTGKKLTVTCSQNMNHEYMSWYRQDPGLGLRQIYYSMNVEVTDKGDVPEGYKVSRKEKRNFPLILESPSPNQTSLYFCASSFTGPREKLFFGSGTQLSVL.

In its sample, this clonotype was seen many times. The gene calls are TRBV21-1 and TRBJ1-1; the table's D gene call, TRBD1, was not cross checked with the DNA. TRBV21-1 is deemed a pseudogene. This CDR3 is built from 16 residues. DNA of the CDR3: TGTGCCAGCAGCAAAGAGGACAGGGGGATGAACACTGAAGCTTTCTTT. As protein: CASSKEDRGMNTEAFF.

This clonotype was seen many times. V and J are TRBV9 and TRBJ2-3; D is ambiguous. The CDR3 consists of 15 residues. Germline V CDR1 and CDR2: SGDLS, YYNGEE. Trimming took 4 bases from V and 0 from J, leaving 12 bases between them. CDR3 DNA: TGTGCCAGCAGCCCCAACCAAGCTAGCACAGATACGCAGTATTTT. It codes for CASSPNQASTDTQYF.

This clonotype was seen more than once but under ten times. This chain joins TRBV20-1 and TRBJ2-1, with 11 positions matching TRBD2. CDR3 length equals 14 residues. The germline V gene has CDR1 DFQATT and CDR2 SNEGSKA (reference sequence). The V segment lost 4 bases and the J segment 8 bases; nucleotides outside the gene matches: 7. The CDR3 DNA reads as TGCAGTGCTAAGGGACTAGCGGTATCTCATGAGCAGTTCTTC. This codes for CSAKGLAVSHEQFF.

This clonotype has at least ten counts. The V and J genes are TRBV3-1 and TRBJ1-1; no firm D call. The ends were cut back, 4 bases at V and 1 base at J, with 7 bases in the middle. Germline CDR1 LGHDT, CDR2 YNNKEL (reference sequence). The CDR3 spans 13 residues. CDR3 region: CASSPTGNTEAFF. In DNA, the CDR3 is TGTGCCAGCAGCCCGACCGGGAACACTGAAGCTTTCTTT.

The CDR3 here is CASSSTSDKYEQYF. The CDR3, as DNA: TGTGCCAGCAGCAGTACTAGCGACAAATACGAGCAGTACTTC. This chain connects TRBV3-1 to TRBJ2-7; 7 bases agree with TRBD2. The germline V gene has CDR1 LGHDT and CDR2 YNNKEL (reference sequence). J lost 4 bases, V lost 5 bases, and 8 bases had no gene match. This CDR3 has 14 residues.

This clonotype has only a few counts. The genes are TRBV15 and TRBJ2-1; D not resolved. The CDR3 sequence is 16 residues long. Trimming cost V 3 bases and J 0 bases, with 12 bases left between them. Germline-derived CDR1 and CDR2 are LNHNV and YYDKDF (reference sequence). CDR3 region: CATSSPRQNSYNEQFF. As DNA, the CDR3 is TGTGCCACCAGCAGCCCAAGGCAAAACTCCTACAATGAGCAGTTCTTC.

This clonotype was counted ten times or more. The chain has TRBV25-1 and TRBJ2-7; D may be TRBD2 (6 bases). The CDR3 runs to 14 residues. The V end was cut by 7 bases, the J end by 1 base, with 14 bases between. Germline V gene data show CDR1 as MGHDK and CDR2 as SYGVNS. The CDR3 DNA reads as TGTGCCAGCACGCCGCGGGGATTGTCCTACGAGCAGTACTTC. Translated: CASTPRGLSYEQYF.

V is TRBV20-1 and J is TRBJ1-5; D ambiguous. The CDR3 is made up of 13 amino acids. Germline assignment: CDR1 DFQATT and CDR2 SNEGSKA (reference sequence). Trimming cost V 4 bases and J 0 bases, with 7 bases left between them. This CDR3 reads CSAISDSNQPQHF. DNA of the CDR3: TGCAGTGCTATTTCGGATAGCAATCAGCCCCAGCATTTT.

At least ten counts were recorded for this clonotype. V usage is TRBV7-2 and J usage is TRBJ2-1, with a weak D call TRBD2 (5 bases). The V end lost 6 bases, the J end lost 7 bases, and 13 bases lay between the germline ends. Germline V gene lookup returns CDR1 SGHTA and CDR2 FQGNSA. There are 13 residues in the CDR3. This CDR3 is CASSKPTGNEQFF. The DNA for the CDR3 is TGTGCCAGCAGTAAACCGACGGGGAATGAGCAGTTCTTC.

This clonotype was recorded many times. The rearrangement uses TRBV19 and TRBJ2-7; 7 positions match TRBD1. Germline V lookup: CDR1 LNHDA, CDR2 SQIVND (reference sequence). Trimming removed 7 bases from V and 0 bases from J; junction bases left unmatched: 6. The CDR3 spans 14 residues. The CDR3 is CASTSTGSSYEQYF. CDR3 sequence (DNA): TGTGCCAGTACCTCGACAGGGAGCTCCTACGAGCAGTACTTC.

The rearrangement uses TRBV28 and TRBJ1-4; 8 bases map to TRBD1. The germline CDR1 and CDR2 sequences are MDHEN and SYDVKM. CDR3 length: 13 amino acids. V shed 6 bases, J shed 15 bases, and the junction held 12 bases outside the gene matches. The CDR3 protein is CASSPGQGPRVFF. The CDR3 nucleotides are TGTGCCAGCAGCCCAGGACAGGGCCCGCGGGTGTTTTTT. The variable domain in full, with the rest retrieved from reference TRBV28 and TRBJ1-4, is DVKVTQSSRYLVKRTGEKVFLECVQDMDHENMFWYRQDPGLGLRLIYFSYDVKMKEKGDIPEGYSVSREKKERFSLILESASTNQTSMYLCASSPGQGPRVFFGSGTQLSVL.

This clonotype has more than one count but fewer than ten. The V gene is TRBV12-3 or TRBV12-4, the J gene TRBJ2-5; TRBD2 might be the D (5 bases). This CDR3 spans 15 amino acids. Trimming took off 3 bases at V and 5 bases at J, with 16 bases between the two ends. The CDR3 bases are TGTGCCAGCAGTTTTGTCGGGAAATGGCTGGAGACCCAGTACTTC. It encodes CASSFVGKWLETQYF.

The rearrangement uses TRBV5-1 and TRBJ2-2; no clear D gene. The CDR3 loop spans 14 amino acids. The germline V gene encodes CDR1 SGHRS and CDR2 YFSETQ. V dropped 4 bases and J dropped 3 bases, with 10 bases sitting between them. The CDR3 is CASSADRYTGELFF. The CDR3 nucleotides read TGCGCCAGCAGCGCCGACCGGTACACCGGGGAGCTGTTTTTT.

V is TRBV7-8 and J is TRBJ2-1, with D possibly being TRBD2 (6 bases). This CDR3 has 14 amino acids. V was clipped by 5 bases and J by 5 bases, with 13 bases between them. Germline V gives CDR1 SGHVS, CDR2 FQNEAQ. The CDR3 nucleotides read TGTGCCAGCAGCACAGGACGGGGGAACAATGAGCAGTTCTTC. This encodes CASSTGRGNNEQFF.

This clonotype showed up just a few times. This chain joins TRBV20-1 and TRBJ2-1; tentatively, D is TRBD2 (5 bases). The CDR3 contains 13 residues. V was trimmed by 3 bases and J by 8 bases, leaving 14 bases between them. Germline lookup yields CDR1 DFQATT and CDR2 SNEGSKA (reference sequence). CDR3 sequence: CSARWWESYEQFF. CDR3 nucleotides: TGCAGTGCTAGGTGGTGGGAGAGCTATGAGCAGTTCTTC.

There are many counts of this clonotype. CDR3 DNA sequence: TGTGCCAGCAGCGCCGGGACTACTTCCTACAATGAGCAGTTCTTC. It yields the protein CASSAGTTSYNEQFF. The J gene is TRBJ2-1, the V gene TRBV7-9; 7 nucleotides align to TRBD2. The germline V gene encodes CDR1 SEHNR and CDR2 FQNEAQ (reference sequence). V lost 5 bases, J lost 1 base, and 5 bases stayed unmatched. The CDR3 is made up of 15 amino acids. The full variable domain, rest sourced from reference TRBV7-9 and TRBJ2-1, is DTGVSQNPRHKITKRGQNVTFRCDPISEHNRLYWYRQTLGQGPEFLTYFQNEAQLEKSRLLSDRFSAERPKGSFSTLEIQRTEQGDSAMYLCASSAGTTSYNEQFFGPGTRLTVL.